This T cell receptor beta chain was sequenced in a study of blood T cell repertoires in COVID-19. About the research overall: Sources were T cells, B-cell-depleted T cells, or PBMCs; the material itself was cDNA or gDNA.

Only in-frame clones appear in the TCRdb table, and some are missing; sequencing was by immunoSEQ multiplex PCR. Seen here are about 140,000 clones, 75% to 90% observed once, and the top ten hold less than 2%. CDR1 and CDR2 from the germline V gene are KGHSH and LQKENI. The V and J ends lost 3 bases and 10 bases respectively, with 16 bases between them. The CDR3 runs to 15 residues. Sequencing was done on a sample of peripheral blood. The clonotype comes from a woman aged 45 to 65 with acute or convalescent COVID-19. This chain connects TRBV18 to TRBJ1-6; D gene uncertain. CDR3 protein: CASSPEKGVGSPLHF. Here the CDR3 DNA reads TGTGCCAGCTCACCTGAGAAGGGAGTGGGCTCACCCCTCCACTTT.